This T cell receptor (beta chain) was observed in a study of beta chain features in type 1 diabetes. Study details: Sorted cells from all samples, numbering 95 million to 140 million, were examined.

CDR3 size: 15 residues. Germline lookup yields CDR1 SGHNT and CDR2 YYREEE (reference sequence). Trimming removed 2 bases from V and 1 base from J; junction bases left unmatched: 1. Since all of the isolated RNA was reverse transcribed, expressed TCRB transcripts were what got sequenced. Profiling relied on immunoSEQ multiplex PCR, and the TCRdb table lists in-frame clones only, not all of them. The sample holds roughly 500,000 clones, approximately 10% seen once. The chain is built from TRBV5-4 and TRBJ2-3, with TRBD2 identical over 10 bases. The clonotype was recovered from a woman younger than 30 in good health. The sample comprised naive CD4+ T cells from blood. This CDR3 is CASSFTSGGTDTQYF. As DNA, the CDR3 is TGTGCCAGCAGCTTTACTAGCGGGGGCACAGATACGCAGTATTTT. Supplemented by reference TRBV5-4 and TRBJ2-3, the full variable domain reads ETGVTQSPTHLIKTRGQQVTLRCSSQSGHNTVSWYQQALGQGPQFIFQYYREEENGRGNFPPRFSGLQFPNYSSELNVNALELDDSALYLCASSFTSGGTDTQYFGPGTRLTVL.